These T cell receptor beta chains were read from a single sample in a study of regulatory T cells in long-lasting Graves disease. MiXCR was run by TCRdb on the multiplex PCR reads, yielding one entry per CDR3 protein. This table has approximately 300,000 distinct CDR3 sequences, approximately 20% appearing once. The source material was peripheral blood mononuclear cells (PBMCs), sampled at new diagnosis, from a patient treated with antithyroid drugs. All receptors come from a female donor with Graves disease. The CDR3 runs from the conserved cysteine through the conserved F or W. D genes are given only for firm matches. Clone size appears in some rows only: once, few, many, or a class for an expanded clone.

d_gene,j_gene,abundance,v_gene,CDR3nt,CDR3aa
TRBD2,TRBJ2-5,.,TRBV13,TGTGCCAGCAGCCCTGCTAGCGGGACCTACAATTCCCAGTACTTC,CASSPASGTYNSQYF
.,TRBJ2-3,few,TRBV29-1,TGCAGCGTCGAAAGGGAAGATACGCAGTATTTT,CSVEREDTQYF
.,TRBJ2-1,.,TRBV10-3,TGTGCCATCATGTCCTCGCACGACGCGTACAATGAGCAGTTCTTC,CAIMSSHDAYNEQFF
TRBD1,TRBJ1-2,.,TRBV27,TGTGCCAGCAGTTTCTCGACAGGGTCGCGCGGCTACACCTTC,CASSFSTGSRGYTF
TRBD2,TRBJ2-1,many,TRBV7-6,TGTGCCAGCAGCTTACTACTACTAGCGGGGCGAAACAATGAGCAGTTCTTC,CASSLLLLAGRNNEQFF
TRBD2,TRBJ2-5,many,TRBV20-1,TGCAGTGCTAGAATTTCCAGCGGGAGGGAGACCCAGTACTTC,CSARISSGRETQYF
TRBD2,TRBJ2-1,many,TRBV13,TGTGCCAGCAGCACGACTAGCGGGAGTAGCGATGAGCAGTTCTTC,CASSTTSGSSDEQFF
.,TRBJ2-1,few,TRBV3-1,TGTGCCAGCAGCCAAGTCTTGGTCGAGGGGACGAGCTCCTACAATGAGCAGTTCTTC,CASSQVLVEGTSSYNEQFF
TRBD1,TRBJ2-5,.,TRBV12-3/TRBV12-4,TGTGCCAGCAGTTTTACAGGGGGCGGAGAGACCCAGTACTTC,CASSFTGGGETQYF
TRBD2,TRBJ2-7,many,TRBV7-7,TGTGCTAGCAGCTTAGCGGAAAGGACTAGCGGGAGTGGTAGCGAGCAGTACTTC,CASSLAERTSGSGSEQYF
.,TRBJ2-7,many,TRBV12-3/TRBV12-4,TGTGCCAGCTCGGGGTCTAGCTCCTACGAGCAGTACTTC,CASSGSSSYEQYF
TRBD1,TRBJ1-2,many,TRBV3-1,TGTGCCAGCAGCCAAACACAGGGGTCCTATGGCTACACCTTC,CASSQTQGSYGYTF
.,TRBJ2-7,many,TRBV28,TGTGCCAGCAGTTCCCGAATCCAGGGCGGCACCTACGAGCAGTACTTC,CASSSRIQGGTYEQYF
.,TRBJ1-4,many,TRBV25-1,TGTGCCAGCAGAGTCAAACAGGGTCCCGGCGAAAAACTGTTTTTT,CASRVKQGPGEKLFF
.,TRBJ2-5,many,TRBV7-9,TGTGCCAGCAGGGCTCCCTTCTTCCAAGAGACCCAGTACTTC,CASRAPFFQETQYF
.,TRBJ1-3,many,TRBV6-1,TGTGCCAGCACAAGAGCAGGGCGGGGAAACACCATATATTTT,CASTRAGRGNTIYF
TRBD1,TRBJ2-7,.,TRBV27,TGTGCCAGCAGTTTAAGGAGGGACAGGGGCTACGAGCAGTACTTC,CASSLRRDRGYEQYF
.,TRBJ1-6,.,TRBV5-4,TGTGCCAGCACCCGCCCCAATTCACCCCTCCACTTT,CASTRPNSPLHF
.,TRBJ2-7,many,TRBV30,TGTGCCTTGCTAGGGGTCACACAAGCTAACTACGAGCAGTACTTC,CALLGVTQANYEQYF
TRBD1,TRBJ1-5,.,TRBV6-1,TGTGCCAGCAGTCGGACAGGGGGCGCGGGTCAGCCCCAGCATTTT,CASSRTGGAGQPQHF
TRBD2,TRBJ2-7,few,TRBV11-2,TGTGCCAGCAGCCTGACTAGCGGGGGGGCGAGAGAGCAGTACTTC,CASSLTSGGAREQYF
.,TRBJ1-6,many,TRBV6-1,TGTGCCAGCAGTCCCCTGGGGGCTCCCAGTTCACCCCTCCACTTT,CASSPLGAPSSPLHF
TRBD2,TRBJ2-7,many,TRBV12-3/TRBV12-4,TGTGCCAGCAGTTCTAGCGGTAGCTCCTACGAGCAGTACTTC,CASSSSGSSYEQYF
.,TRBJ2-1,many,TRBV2,TGTGCCAGCAGTCGCCAAAGGATCTCCTACAATGAGCAGTTCTTC,CASSRQRISYNEQFF
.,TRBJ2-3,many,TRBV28,TGTGCCAGCAGTTTAGGGGCTGGGCTGTGGGCCCGGGACCAGTATTTT,CASSLGAGLWARDQYF
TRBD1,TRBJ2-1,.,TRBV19,TGTGCCAGTTCAAGGACAGGGGGCGCAGAAGGCAATGAGCAGTTCTTC,CASSRTGGAEGNEQFF
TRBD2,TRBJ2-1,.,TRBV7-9,TGTGCCAGCAGCTTAGCGGGGACTTGGGGGGAGGGTTCCTACAATGAGCAGTTCTTC,CASSLAGTWGEGSYNEQFF
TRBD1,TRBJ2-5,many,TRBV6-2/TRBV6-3,TGTGCCAGCAGTGGGACAGTACAAGAGACCCAGTACTTC,CASSGTVQETQYF
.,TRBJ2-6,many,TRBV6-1,TGTGCCAGCAGTCGGGGGACAGTTGCTGGGGCCAACGTCCTGACTTTC,CASSRGTVAGANVLTF
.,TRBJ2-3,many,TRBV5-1,TGCGCCAGCAGGGAGGCGGGTTGGGCAGATACGCAGTATTTT,CASREAGWADTQYF
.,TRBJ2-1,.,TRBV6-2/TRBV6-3,TGTGCCAGCAGTCCCGGGACAGGGCGCGGGAGGGCCAGGTACAATGAGCAGTTCTTC,CASSPGTGRGRARYNEQFF
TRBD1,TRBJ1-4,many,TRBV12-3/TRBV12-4,TGTGCCAGCAGCAAAGGGACAGGGGTGAATGAAAAACTGTTTTTT,CASSKGTGVNEKLFF
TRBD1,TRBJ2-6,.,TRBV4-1,TGCGCCAGCAGCCAGGGGCGACAGGGGGCTACTGGGGCCAACGTCCTGACTTTC,CASSQGRQGATGANVLTF
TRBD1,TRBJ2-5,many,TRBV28,TGTGCCAGCAGTCCTGGGGGACAGAGACAAGAGACCCAGTACTTC,CASSPGGQRQETQYF
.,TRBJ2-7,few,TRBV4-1,TGCGCCAGCAGCCAAACCCCGGCAGGGCAGGGGTACGAGCAGTACTTC,CASSQTPAGQGYEQYF
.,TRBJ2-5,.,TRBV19,TGTGCCAGTAGTATATCAGGGGCGGCCTACCAAGAGACCCAGTACTTC,CASSISGAAYQETQYF
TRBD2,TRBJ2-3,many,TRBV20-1,TGCAGTGCCTATCTAGCGGGAGAGGAGACAGATACGCAGTATTTT,CSAYLAGEETDTQYF
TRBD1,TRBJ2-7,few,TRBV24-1,TGTGCCACCAGCCCCGGGACAGGCAACTACGAGCAGTACTTC,CATSPGTGNYEQYF
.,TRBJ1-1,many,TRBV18,TGTGCCAGCTCACCAAGTAGTGCAGGGCCACGGACTGAAGCTTTCTTT,CASSPSSAGPRTEAFF
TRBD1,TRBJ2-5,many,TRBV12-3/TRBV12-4,TGTGCCAGCAGTTCGGGACAGGGAAGGCAAGAGACCCAGTACTTC,CASSSGQGRQETQYF
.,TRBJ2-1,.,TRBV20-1,TGCAGTGCCGGTAGCCCCAAGGCCGATAGACGCAGAAAGAGCTCCTACAATGAGCAGTTCTTC,CSAGSPKADRRRKSSYNEQFF
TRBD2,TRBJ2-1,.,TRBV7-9,TGTGCCAGCACCGTGACTAGCGGCTCCAATGAGCAGTTCTTC,CASTVTSGSNEQFF
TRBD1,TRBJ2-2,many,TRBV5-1,TGCGCCAGCGGGACAGGGAGAACCGGGGAGCTGTTTTTT,CASGTGRTGELFF
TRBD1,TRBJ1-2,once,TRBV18,TGTGCCAACTCACCGCTTAGGGGGCTGGACTATGGCTACACCTTC,CANSPLRGLDYGYTF
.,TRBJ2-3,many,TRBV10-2,TGCGCCAGCAGTGAGTCCAGAAGGTCGTCTAGCACAGATACGCAGTATTTT,CASSESRRSSSTDTQYF
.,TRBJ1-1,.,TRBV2,TGTGCCAGCTTGAGGACTGAAGCTTTCTTT,CASLRTEAFF
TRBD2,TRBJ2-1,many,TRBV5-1,TGCGCCAGCAGCTCGGGGACTAGCGGGAGGGCCGAACAGTTCTTC,CASSSGTSGRAEQFF
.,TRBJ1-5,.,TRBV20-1,TGCAGTGCTCACAGGGGCAATCAGCCCCAGCATTTT,CSAHRGNQPQHF
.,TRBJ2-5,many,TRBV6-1,TGTGCCAGCAGTGACGAGACCCAGTACTTC,CASSDETQYF
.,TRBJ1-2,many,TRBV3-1,TGTGCCAGCAGCCCTACCTTGAGCGGCCAGGGCGGCTACACCTTC,CASSPTLSGQGGYTF
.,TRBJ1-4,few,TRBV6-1,TGTGCCAGCACCGAACAGGGAGCAAATGAAAAACTGTTTTTT,CASTEQGANEKLFF
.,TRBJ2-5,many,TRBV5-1,TGCGCCAGCAGAGCCCAGGGGCTGGGGGAGACCCAGTACTTC,CASRAQGLGETQYF
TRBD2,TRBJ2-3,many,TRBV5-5,TGTGCCAGCAGCTTCGGGACTAGCGGGAGACGAACAGATACGCAGTATTTT,CASSFGTSGRRTDTQYF
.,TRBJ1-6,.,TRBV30,TGTGCCTCCGGGGGCCCTAATTCACCCCTCCACTTT,CASGGPNSPLHF
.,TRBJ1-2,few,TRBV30,TGTGCCTGGAGTGTAGGGACCGGAGATGGCTACACCTTC,CAWSVGTGDGYTF
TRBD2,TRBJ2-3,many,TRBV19,TGTGCCAGTAACCCCAGCACCCGACTAGCCACAGATACGCAGTATTTT,CASNPSTRLATDTQYF
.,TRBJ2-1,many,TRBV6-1,TGTGCCAGCAGGGCGGTTGGGGGGCGGTGGAATGAGCAGTTCTTC,CASRAVGGRWNEQFF
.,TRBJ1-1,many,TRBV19,TGTGCCAGTAGGGGGCCGGGGGCTGAAGCTTTCTTT,CASRGPGAEAFF
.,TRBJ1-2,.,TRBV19,TGTGCCAGTAGTACCCCCCCGGGGGCCCTAAGGTATGGCTACACCTTC,CASSTPPGALRYGYTF
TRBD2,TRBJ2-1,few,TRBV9,TGTGCCAGCAGCTGGACCGGGACTAGCGGGAGGGCGGGACACAATGAGCAGTTCTTC,CASSWTGTSGRAGHNEQFF